This is a list of T cell receptor beta chains from one sample in a study of tumor-infiltrating lymphocytes in primary liver carcinoma. TCRdb analysed the multiplex PCR reads with MiXCR anew, one entry per CDR3 protein. The sample contains approximately 190,000 distinct CDR3 sequences, over 80% of which appear only once. Sequenced: tumor tissue from primary liver carcinoma. Every receptor here comes from a man aged 40-49 years with primary liver carcinoma and hepatitis B virus infection. The CDR3 runs from the conserved cysteine through the conserved F or W. Each record gives: D gene, V gene, clone size, J gene, CDR3 protein, CDR3 DNA. A D gene is named only where the DNA matches it firmly. The size field is filled for only some rows; it gives once, few, many or a size class.

>NA|TRBV12-3/TRBV12-4|NA|TRBJ1-5
CASTRGTTIHQPHHF
TGTGCCAGCACGCGGGGCACCACAATACATCAGCCCCATCATTTT
>NA|TRBV7-9|NA|TRBJ1-1
CTSSLGGNTEALF
TGTACCAGCAGCTTAGGGGGGAACACTGAAGCTTTGTTT
>NA|TRBV4-2|NA|TRBJ2-1
CASSRCTGSGVNEQFF
TGTGCCAGCAGCCGATGTACAGGGTCAGGTGTCAATGAGCAGTTCTTC
>TRBD1|TRBV10-2|NA|TRBJ2-7
CAIYTTGGTSEQYF
TGCGCCATATACACGACAGGGGGTACCTCCGAGCAGTACTTC
>NA|TRBV12-3/TRBV12-4|NA|TRBJ1-3
CDSSANTIYF
TGTGACAGCTCGGCGAATACCATATATTTT
>NA|TRBV10-2|NA|TRBJ2-7
CASRHFGEQYF
TGCGCTAGCCGCCACTTCGGGGAGCAGTACTTC
>NA|TRBV6-2/TRBV6-3|NA|TRBJ2-7
CASGYKVHYEQYF
TGTGCCAGCGGTTACAAGGTACACTACGAGCAGTACTTC
>TRBD2|TRBV11-1|once|TRBJ2-4
CASSFPETSGTKNIKYF
TGTGCCAGTAGCTTTCCTGAGACTAGCGGGACCAAAAACATTAAGTACTTC
>NA|TRBV6-1|NA|TRBJ1-2
CVSTQDNDGYTF
TGTGTCAGCACCCAGGACAACGATGGCTACACCTTC
>NA|TRBV7-9|NA|TRBJ2-7
CASILSDYEQYF
TGTGCCAGTATCCTCTCTGACTACGAGCAGTACTTC
>NA|TRBV5-5|NA|TRBJ2-1
CASSPSNGIYNEQFF
TGTGCCAGCAGCCCATCGAATGGGATCTACAATGAGCAGTTCTTC
>TRBD1|TRBV29-1|NA|TRBJ1-5
CSVATGTKSQRQHF
TGCAGCGTAGCGACAGGGACTAAAAGTCAGCGCCAGCATTTT
>TRBD2|TRBV11-1|NA|TRBJ2-4
CTSSFPASSGTKNIQHF
TGTACCAGCAGCTTTCCCGCGTCTAGCGGGACCAAAAACATTCAGCACTTC
>NA|TRBV29-1|once|TRBJ1-1
CSVEATRNTEALF
TGCAGCGTTGAGGCCACTCGGAACACTGAAGCTTTATTT
>NA|TRBV7-8|NA|TRBJ1-4
CASSLGGTATNEKLFF
TGTGCCAGCAGCTTAGGGGGTACTGCAACTAATGAAAAACTGTTTTTT
>NA|TRBV5-1|NA|TRBJ2-3
CASNLAWDGPDTQYF
TGCGCCAGCAACTTGGCCTGGGATGGACCAGATACGCAGTATTTT
>NA|TRBV7-9|NA|TRBJ2-1
CASSLSPEGGSEQFF
TGTGCCAGCAGCTTATCTCCAGAGGGAGGTAGTGAGCAGTTCTTC
>NA|TRBV4-2|NA|TRBJ1-1
CASNTNQRGAEAFF
TGTGCCAGCAATACAAACCAGAGGGGCGCTGAAGCTTTCTTT
>NA|TRBV29-1|NA|TRBJ2-5
CSLKIEDRETQYF
TGCAGCCTCAAAATAGAAGATCGGGAGACCCAGTACTTC
>NA|TRBV12-3/TRBV12-4|NA|TRBJ2-1
CASSLLGNKQLF
TGTGCCAGCAGTTTACTGGGCAATAAGCAGCTCTTC
>NA|TRBV12-3/TRBV12-4|NA|TRBJ1-3
CAITTTNTIYF
TGTGCCATCACTACTACAAACACCATATATTTT
>NA|TRBV12-3/TRBV12-4|NA|TRBJ2-1
CSSSRYNEQFF
TGTTCCAGCAGTAGGTACAATGAGCAGTTCTTC
>NA|TRBV4-1|NA|TRBJ2-2
CVSSQPARGVGDTGELFF
TGTGTCAGCAGCCAACCCGCCCGAGGGGTCGGGGACACCGGGGAGCTGTTTTTT
>TRBD1|TRBV28|many|TRBJ1-5
CASSLRQGGQPQHF
TGTGCCAGCAGTCTCAGACAGGGAGGGCAGCCCCAGCATTTT
>TRBD2|TRBV6-5|NA|TRBJ2-7
CASSWTSSSSYEQYF
TGTGCCAGCAGTTGGACTAGCAGTAGCTCCTACGAGCAGTACTTT
>NA|TRBV14|NA|TRBJ2-7
CAISHLGHSIYEQYF
TGTGCCATCAGCCATTTAGGACATAGTATCTACGAGCAGTACTTC
>NA|TRBV29-1|NA|TRBJ2-3
CTCRGSSTDTQYF
TGCACCTGTAGAGGGAGTAGCACAGATACGCAGTATTTT
>NA|TRBV29-1|NA|TRBJ1-2
CSASQEAENDYTF
TGCAGCGCCTCGCAGGAAGCTGAGAATGACTACACCTTC
>NA|TRBV6-2/TRBV6-3|many|TRBJ1-2
CASSYLDKGGYTF
TGTGCCAGCAGTTATCTGGACAAAGGCGGCTACACCTTC
>NA|TRBV7-9|NA|TRBJ2-2
CASRAGIGMAGELFF
TGTGCCAGCAGGGCCGGGATAGGGATGGCAGGGGAGCTGTTTTTT
>TRBD1|TRBV12-3/TRBV12-4|NA|TRBJ1-5
CAISPHRGREQPQHF
TGTGCCATCAGTCCTCACAGGGGGCGAGAACAGCCCCAGCATTTT
>TRBD2|TRBV29-1|NA|TRBJ2-5
CSVRTSGNWAETQYF
TGCAGCGTTCGAACCAGCGGGAATTGGGCAGAGACCCAGTACTTC
>TRBD1|TRBV20-1|few|TRBJ2-5
CSASPRGRQETQYF
TGCAGTGCTAGCCCCAGGGGGCGGCAAGAGACCCAGTACTTC
>NA|TRBV14|once|TRBJ1-1
CASCHRDLRGAFF
TGTGCTAGTTGCCACAGGGACCTACGGGGGGCTTTCTTT
>TRBD2|TRBV11-2|many|TRBJ2-1
CASSLAGRHNEQFF
TGTGCCAGCAGCTTAGCCGGGAGGCATAATGAGCAGTTCTTC
>NA|TRBV9|NA|TRBJ2-5
CASSLAQWKTQYF
TGTGCCAGCAGCTTAGCCCAGTGGAAGACCCAGTACTTC
>TRBD2|TRBV11-2|NA|TRBJ2-1
CTSSLVGGSHDEQFF
TGTACCAGCAGCTTAGTGGGCGGGAGTCACGACGAGCAGTTCTTC
>NA|TRBV11-3|few|TRBJ2-1
CASSLRTMDEKFF
TGTGCCAGCAGCCTGCGAACGATGGATGAGAAGTTCTTC
>TRBD2|TRBV4-2|NA|TRBJ2-1
CASSHESSGNYNEQLF
TGCGCCAGCAGCCACGAGAGCAGCGGGAACTACAATGAGCAGTTATTC
>NA|TRBV29-1|once|TRBJ2-2
CSAGASAANTGEVFF
TGCAGCGCTGGGGCTAGCGCGGCGAACACCGGGGAGGTGTTTTTT
>NA|TRBV12-3/TRBV12-4|NA|TRBJ1-1
CVSNPLWTEAFF
TGTGTCAGCAATCCCCTCTGGACTGAAGCTTTCTTT
>NA|TRBV29-1|NA|TRBJ2-2
CSVGTIATNTVELFF
TGCAGCGTTGGGACTATCGCGACGAACACCGTGGAGTTGTTTTTT
>NA|TRBV6-1|NA|TRBJ2-7
CASSEAPGPDYEQYF
TGTGCCAGCAGTGAAGCGCCGGGACCAGACTACGAGCAGTACTTT
>NA|TRBV11-2|NA|TRBJ2-7
CASSSNRKSYGQYF
TGTGCCAGCAGCTCTAACAGGAAATCATACGGGCAGTACTTC
>TRBD2|TRBV11-1|NA|TRBJ2-4
CASKSPGTSETKNIQYF
TGTGCCAGCAAGTCTCCCGGGACTAGCGAGACCAAAAACATTCAGTACTTC
>TRBD1|TRBV6-1|once|TRBJ1-2
CAYCEPLGQGSGYTF
TGTGCCTACTGTGAACCCTTGGGACAGGGAAGCGGCTACACCTTC
>TRBD1|TRBV12-3/TRBV12-4|NA|TRBJ2-7
CASSSDRYDEYF
TGTGCCAGCAGTTCGGACAGGTACGACGAGTACTTC
>NA|TRBV4-1|NA|TRBJ2-7
CASSQDWGQASYKQYF
TGCGCCAGCAGCCAAGATTGGGGACAAGCAAGCTACAAGCAGTACTTC
>NA|TRBV29-1|NA|TRBJ1-1
CSVRRGVTEAFF
TGTAGCGTTCGAAGGGGCGTGACTGAAGCTTTCTTT
>NA|TRBV4-3|NA|TRBJ2-2
CSSSQDWYGELFF
TGCTCCAGCAGCCAAGATTGGTATGGGGAGCTGTTTTTT
>NA|TRBV7-9|NA|TRBJ1-5
CASSFGQADQPQHF
TGTGCCAGCAGCTTCGGCCAGGCGGATCAGCCCCAGCATTTT
>NA|TRBV6-1|NA|TRBJ2-1
CASRRNRGGEQSF
TGTGCCAGCAGGCGGAACAGGGGAGGCGAGCAGTCCTTC
>NA|TRBV28|NA|TRBJ1-1
CASKPFGAEAPF
TGTGCCAGCAAGCCATTCGGGGCCGAAGCTCCCTTT
>TRBD1|TRBV4-3|NA|TRBJ1-5
CDNSQTTQGAGNQPQHF
TGCGACAACAGCCAAACTACACAGGGGGCCGGCAATCAGCCCCAGCATTTT
>TRBD1|TRBV28|many|TRBJ2-7
CASSLDRDLVSYEQYF
TGTGCCAGCAGTTTAGACAGGGATCTTGTCTCCTACGAGCAGTACTTC
>NA|TRBV5-4|NA|TRBJ2-1
CASSSSGTYNEHFF
TGTGCCAGCAGCTCCTCTGGGACCTACAATGAGCACTTCTTT
>TRBD1|TRBV12-3/TRBV12-4|few|TRBJ1-1
CASSEGTGDEVFF
TGTGCCAGTAGTGAAGGGACAGGGGATGAAGTTTTCTTT
>NA|TRBV5-6|NA|TRBJ2-3
CASSIYREPSTDTQCF
TGTGCCAGCAGCATCTACAGGGAGCCTAGCACAGATACGCAGTGTTTT
>NA|TRBV6-6|NA|TRBJ2-7
CASSYNRGGPDQYF
TGTGCCAGCAGTTACAACAGGGGGGGCCCCGATCAGTACTTC
>NA|TRBV11-1|NA|TRBJ2-3
CASSFGGSSVGACTDTQFF
TGTGCCAGCAGCTTTGGGGGAAGCTCTGTTGGAGCCTGCACAGATACGCAGTTTTTT